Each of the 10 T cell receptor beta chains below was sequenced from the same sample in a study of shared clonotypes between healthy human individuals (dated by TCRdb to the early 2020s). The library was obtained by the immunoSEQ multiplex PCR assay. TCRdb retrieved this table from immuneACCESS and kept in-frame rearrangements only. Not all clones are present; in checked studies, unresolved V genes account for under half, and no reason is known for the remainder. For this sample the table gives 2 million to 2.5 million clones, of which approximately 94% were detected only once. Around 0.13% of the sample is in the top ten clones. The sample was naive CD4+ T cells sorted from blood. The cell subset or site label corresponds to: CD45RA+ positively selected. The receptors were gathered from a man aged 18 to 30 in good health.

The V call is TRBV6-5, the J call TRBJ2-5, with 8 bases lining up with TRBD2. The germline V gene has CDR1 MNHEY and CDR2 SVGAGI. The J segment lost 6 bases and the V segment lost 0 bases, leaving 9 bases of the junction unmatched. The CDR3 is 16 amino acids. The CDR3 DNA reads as TGTGCCAGCAGTTACTCCGGGAGCGGGGGTCGAAAGACCCAGTACTTC. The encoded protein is CASSYSGSGGRKTQYF.

This CDR3 is CAISESQIQETQYF. As DNA, the CDR3 is TGTGCCATCAGTGAGTCACAGATACAAGAGACCCAGTACTTC. The chain recombines TRBV10-3 with TRBJ2-5; no reliable D call. V was shortened by 0 bases and J by 2 bases, with 7 bases between the two germline ends. The CDR3 contains 14 residues. CDR1 is ENHRY and CDR2 is SYGVKD in the germline V gene.

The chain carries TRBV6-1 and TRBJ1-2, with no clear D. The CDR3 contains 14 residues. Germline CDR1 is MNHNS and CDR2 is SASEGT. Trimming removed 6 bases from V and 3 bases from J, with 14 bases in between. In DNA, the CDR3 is TGTGCCAGCAGCCAAACAACACTTGACTATGGCTACACCTTC. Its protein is CASSQTTLDYGYTF.

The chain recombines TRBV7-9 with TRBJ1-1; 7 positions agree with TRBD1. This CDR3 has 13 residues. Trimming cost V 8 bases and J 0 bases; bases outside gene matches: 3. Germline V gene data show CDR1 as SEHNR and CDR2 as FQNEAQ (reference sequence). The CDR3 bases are TGTGCCAGCGACAGGGTCATGAACACTGAAGCTTTCTTT. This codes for CASDRVMNTEAFF.

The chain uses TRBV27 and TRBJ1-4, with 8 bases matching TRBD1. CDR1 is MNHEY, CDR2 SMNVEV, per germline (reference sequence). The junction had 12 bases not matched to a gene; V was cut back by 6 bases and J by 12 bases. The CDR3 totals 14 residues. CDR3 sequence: CASRRQGLSKELFF. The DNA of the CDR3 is TGTGCCAGCAGGAGACAGGGGCTTTCGAAAGAACTGTTTTTT.

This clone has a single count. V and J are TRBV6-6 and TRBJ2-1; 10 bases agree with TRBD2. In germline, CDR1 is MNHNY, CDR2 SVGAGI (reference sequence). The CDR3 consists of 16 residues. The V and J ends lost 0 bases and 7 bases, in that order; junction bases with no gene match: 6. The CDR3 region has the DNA TGTGCCAGCAGTTACTCAGGACTAGCGGCCATGAATGAGCAGTTCTTC. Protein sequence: CASSYSGLAAMNEQFF.

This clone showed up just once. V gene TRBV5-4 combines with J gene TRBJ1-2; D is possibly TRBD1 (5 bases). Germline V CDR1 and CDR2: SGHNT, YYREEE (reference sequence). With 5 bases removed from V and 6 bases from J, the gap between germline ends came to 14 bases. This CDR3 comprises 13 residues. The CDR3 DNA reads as TGTGCCAGCAGGTGGGACGGTGAGAATGGCTACACCTTC. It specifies CASRWDGENGYTF. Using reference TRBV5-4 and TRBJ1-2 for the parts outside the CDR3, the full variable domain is ETGVTQSPTHLIKTRGQQVTLRCSSQSGHNTVSWYQQALGQGPQFIFQYYREEENGRGNFPPRFSGLQFPNYSSELNVNALELDDSALYLCASRWDGENGYTFGSGTRLTVV.

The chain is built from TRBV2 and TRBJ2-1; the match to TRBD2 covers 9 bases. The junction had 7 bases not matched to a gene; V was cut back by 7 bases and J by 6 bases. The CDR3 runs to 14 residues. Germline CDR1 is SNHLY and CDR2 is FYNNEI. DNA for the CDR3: TGTGCCAGCACCTTAGCGGGGGAAGTCAATGAGCAGTTCTTC. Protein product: CASTLAGEVNEQFF.

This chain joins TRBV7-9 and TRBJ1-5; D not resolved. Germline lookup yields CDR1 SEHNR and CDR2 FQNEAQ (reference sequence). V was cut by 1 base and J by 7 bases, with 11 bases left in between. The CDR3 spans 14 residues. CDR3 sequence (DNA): TGTGCCAGCAGCTTAGAACCCCCGGGACAGCCCCAGCATTTT. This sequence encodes CASSLEPPGQPQHF.

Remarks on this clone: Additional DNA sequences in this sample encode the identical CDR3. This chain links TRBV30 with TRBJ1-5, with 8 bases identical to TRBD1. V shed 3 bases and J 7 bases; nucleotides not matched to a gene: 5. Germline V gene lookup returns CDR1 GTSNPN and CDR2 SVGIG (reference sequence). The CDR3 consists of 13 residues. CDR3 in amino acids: CAWSDRGDQPQHF. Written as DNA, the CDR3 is TGTGCCTGGAGCGACAGGGGAGACCAGCCCCAGCATTTT.